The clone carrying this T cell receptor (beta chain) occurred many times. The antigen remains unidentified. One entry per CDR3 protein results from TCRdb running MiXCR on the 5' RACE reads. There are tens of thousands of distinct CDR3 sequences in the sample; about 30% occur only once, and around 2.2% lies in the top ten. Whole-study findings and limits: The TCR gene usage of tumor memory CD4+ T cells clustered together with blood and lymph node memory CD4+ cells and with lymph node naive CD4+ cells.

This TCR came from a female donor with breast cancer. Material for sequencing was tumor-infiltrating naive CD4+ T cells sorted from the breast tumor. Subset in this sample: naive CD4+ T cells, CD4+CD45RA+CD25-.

CDR3 sequence (DNA): TGTGCCAGCACCCCCGGACAGGGACTAGCTAACTATGGCTACACCTTC. This codes for CASTPGQGLANYGYTF. The chain combines TRBV12-3 or TRBV12-4 with TRBJ1-2, with TRBD1 matching over 8 bases. The CDR3 extends over 16 amino acids. V trimming: 7 bases; J trimming: 0 bases; junction bases outside the gene matches: 10.